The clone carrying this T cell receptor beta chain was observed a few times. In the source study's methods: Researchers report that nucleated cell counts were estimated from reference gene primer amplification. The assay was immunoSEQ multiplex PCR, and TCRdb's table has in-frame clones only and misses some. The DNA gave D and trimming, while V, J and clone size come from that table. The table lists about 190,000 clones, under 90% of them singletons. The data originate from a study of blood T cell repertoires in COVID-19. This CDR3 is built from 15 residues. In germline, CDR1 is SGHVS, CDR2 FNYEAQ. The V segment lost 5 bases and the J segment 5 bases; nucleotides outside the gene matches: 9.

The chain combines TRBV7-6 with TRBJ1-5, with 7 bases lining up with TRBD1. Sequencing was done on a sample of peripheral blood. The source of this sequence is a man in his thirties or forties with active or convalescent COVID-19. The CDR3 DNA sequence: TGTGCCAGCAGCAGAAACGACAGGGCCCATCAGCCCCAGCATTTT. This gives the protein CASSRNDRAHQPQHF.